The rows below give T cell receptor beta chains drawn from one sample of a study of blood T cell repertoires in COVID-19. The repertoire was sequenced with immunoSEQ multiplex PCR; TCRdb's copy has only in-frame clones and lacks some. The table includes about 130,000 clones, 70% to 90% detected once. What was sequenced was peripheral blood. All receptors derive from a woman over 75 with acute or convalescent COVID-19. CDR3s include the opening cysteine and the closing phenylalanine or tryptophan. A D gene is named only where the DNA matches it firmly. Size is stated for part of the rows, as once, few or many counts, or as a class when the clone is expanded.

cdr3_aa | cdr3_nt | d_call | v_call | clone_size | j_call
CASSLRLAGMPYNEQFF | TGCGCCAGCAGCCTAAGACTAGCGGGTATGCCATACAATGAGCAGTTCTTC | TRBD2 | TRBV5-1 | - | TRBJ2-1
CASSLQRTSGSQSSYNEQFF | TGTGCCAGCAGTTTACAAAGGACTAGCGGGAGCCAAAGCTCCTACAATGAGCAGTTCTTC | TRBD2 | TRBV28 | - | TRBJ2-1
CASSFLREETQYF | TGTGCCAGCAGCTTTTTGAGGGAGGAGACCCAGTACTTC | - | TRBV11-2 | - | TRBJ2-5
CASSPTSGRASQYF | TGTGCCAGCAGCCCTACTAGCGGGAGGGCCTCTCAGTACTTC | TRBD2 | TRBV7-3 | - | TRBJ2-7
CASSSGQLTGELFF | TGTGCCAGCAGCTCGGGACAGCTCACCGGGGAGCTGTTTTTT | TRBD1 | TRBV5-5 | - | TRBJ2-2
CASSPRQRAPGQGYGAKNIQYF | TGTGCCAGCTCACCGCGACAACGGGCCCCGGGACAGGGGTACGGGGCCAAAAACATTCAGTACTTC | TRBD1 | TRBV18 | - | TRBJ2-4
CASSQGSGTEAFF | TGTGCCAGTAGCCAGGGGAGCGGCACTGAAGCTTTCTTT | - | TRBV19 | - | TRBJ1-1
CASSTFTYNEQFF | TGCGCCAGCAGTACATTTACCTACAATGAGCAGTTCTTC | - | TRBV5-1 | - | TRBJ2-1
CASSQGFELGGEKLFF | TGTGCCAGCAGCCAAGGATTTGAGTTGGGAGGAGAAAAACTGTTTTTT | - | TRBV3-1/TRBV3-2 | once | TRBJ1-4
CASSLGLVLSTSTDTQYF | TGTGCCAGCAGCCTTGGACTAGTACTAAGTACTAGCACAGATACGCAGTATTTT | TRBD2 | TRBV9 | - | TRBJ2-3
CASSRTGEAQTQYF | TGTGCCAGCAGTAGGACAGGAGAAGCCCAGACGCAGTATTTT | TRBD1 | TRBV7-9 | - | TRBJ2-3
CASSRNPPTGSTGELFF | TGTGCCAGCAGCAGAAATCCCCCGACAGGATCCACCGGGGAGCTGTTTTTT | - | TRBV7-3 | - | TRBJ2-2
CASSWRGGEVGVVGTDTQYF | TGTGCCAGCAGCTGGCGAGGCGGGGAGGTAGGGGTCGTAGGCACAGATACGCAGTATTTT | - | TRBV5-4 | - | TRBJ2-3
CSVASGRDTEAFF | TGCAGCGTTGCCAGCGGTAGGGACACTGAAGCTTTCTTT | - | TRBV29-1 | - | TRBJ1-1
CASSVGLNTDTQYF | TGCGCCAGCAGCGTCGGACTTAACACAGATACGCAGTATTTT | - | TRBV5-1 | - | TRBJ2-3
CASSVEGSGGAEQFF | TGTGCCAGCAGCGTAGAGGGTAGCGGGGGAGCTGAGCAGTTCTTC | TRBD2 | TRBV9 | - | TRBJ2-1
CASSSILPLETQYF | TGTGCCAGCAGCTCTATCCTCCCCCTTGAGACCCAGTACTTC | - | TRBV7-2 | - | TRBJ2-5
CASSLNRGVDSPLHF | TGTGCCAGCAGCTTAAATCGGGGGGTGGATTCACCCCTCCACTTT | - | TRBV7-3 | - | TRBJ1-6
CASSHAGTNYEQYF | TGCGCCAGCAGCCATGCCGGGACAAACTACGAGCAGTACTTC | - | TRBV4-1 | - | TRBJ2-7
CASSKDRGKEKLFF | TGTGCCAGCAGTAAGGACAGGGGAAAAGAAAAACTGTTTTTT | TRBD1 | TRBV2 | - | TRBJ1-4
CASSLEVDRGEKLFF | TGCGCCAGCAGCTTGGAAGTAGACAGGGGCGAAAAACTGTTTTTT | TRBD1 | TRBV5-1 | - | TRBJ1-4
CASSKSTHPNQPQHF | TGTGCCAGCAGCAAGAGTACGCACCCAAATCAGCCCCAGCATTTT | - | TRBV5-6 | once | TRBJ1-5
CASSPLSALGGNTEAFF | TGTGCCAGCTCACCACTTAGCGCACTGGGGGGGAACACTGAAGCTTTCTTT | - | TRBV18 | few | TRBJ1-1
CASSLRTASRGEKLFF | TGTGCCAGCAGCTTGAGGACAGCTTCAAGGGGGGAAAAACTGTTTTTT | - | TRBV5-4 | - | TRBJ1-4
CASSLRAVSGTGELFF | TGTGCCAGCAGCCTTAGAGCCGTCTCGGGCACCGGGGAGCTGTTTTTT | - | TRBV9 | - | TRBJ2-2
CASSSDTLEKLFF | TGTGCCAGCTCATCGGACACGCTAGAAAAACTGTTTTTT | - | TRBV18 | - | TRBJ1-4
CASSVHPAAGENYGYTF | TGTGCCAGCAGCGTCCACCCCGCGGCAGGGGAGAACTATGGCTACACCTTC | - | TRBV9 | - | TRBJ1-2
CASSYRLVYELFF | TGTGCCAGCAGTTACCGCTTGGTCTACGAACTGTTTTTT | - | TRBV6-2/TRBV6-3 | - | TRBJ1-4
CASSIVDQPQHF | TGTGCCAGTAGTATAGTCGATCAGCCCCAGCATTTT | - | TRBV19 | - | TRBJ1-5
CASSLDGYSNQPQHF | TGTGCCAGCAGCTTAGACGGTTATAGCAATCAGCCCCAGCATTTT | - | TRBV7-9 | - | TRBJ1-5
CASSLNTGLGVRANVLTF | TGTGCCAGCAGCTTGAACACAGGGTTAGGAGTCCGGGCCAACGTCCTGACTTTC | - | TRBV5-6 | - | TRBJ2-6
CASSHLSGGGRYEQYF | TGTGCCAGCAGCCACCTTAGCGGGGGGGGCAGGTACGAGCAGTACTTC | TRBD2 | TRBV14 | - | TRBJ2-7
CASSSPGTGNYGYTF | TGTGCCAGCAGCTCGCCCGGGACAGGGAACTATGGCTACACCTTC | TRBD1 | TRBV7-2 | - | TRBJ1-2
CASSIQGTGELFF | TGTGCCAGTAGTATACAGGGAACCGGGGAGCTGTTTTTT | - | TRBV19 | - | TRBJ2-2
CASNPTTSGHIKQFF | TGTGCCAGCAACCCGACGACTAGTGGACACATTAAGCAGTTCTTC | - | TRBV21-1 | - | TRBJ2-1
CASSPDRGIYGYTF | TGTGCCAGTAGTCCGGACAGGGGCATCTATGGCTACACCTTC | TRBD1 | TRBV19 | few | TRBJ1-2
CASSLSGASYEQYF | TGTGCCAGCAGTTTAAGCGGAGCCTCCTACGAGCAGTACTTC | - | TRBV27 | - | TRBJ2-7
CASSSGRTGELFF | TGTGCCAGCAGTTCAGGCAGGACCGGGGAGCTGTTTTTT | - | TRBV6-6 | - | TRBJ2-2
CASSLASGRAGEQYF | TGTGCCAGCAGCTTAGCTAGCGGGAGGGCGGGCGAGCAGTACTTC | TRBD2 | TRBV7-2 | - | TRBJ2-7
CASSEESGAGEKLFF | TGTGCCAGCAGTGAAGAGTCAGGGGCTGGTGAAAAACTGTTTTTT | - | TRBV2 | - | TRBJ1-4
CASSYLAGGRNEQFF | TGTGCCAGCAGCTACCTAGCGGGGGGGCGTAATGAGCAGTTCTTC | TRBD2 | TRBV7-9 | - | TRBJ2-1
CASTISSGRHNEQFF | TGTGCCAGTACCATCTCTAGCGGGAGACACAATGAGCAGTTCTTC | TRBD2 | TRBV19 | few | TRBJ2-1
CATSRDVHYEQYF | TGTGCCACCAGCAGAGATGTCCACTACGAGCAGTACTTC | - | TRBV15 | - | TRBJ2-7
CASSLPGQGKDTQYF | TGTGCCAGCAGCTTACCGGGACAGGGAAAAGATACGCAGTATTTT | TRBD1 | TRBV7-8 | few | TRBJ2-3
CASSTQLAEETQYF | TGTGCCAGCAGCACCCAACTAGCGGAAGAGACCCAGTACTTC | TRBD2 | TRBV7-2 | - | TRBJ2-5
CASSLYSLRDEKLFF | TGTGCCAGCAGTTTATACAGCCTCCGAGATGAAAAACTGTTTTTT | - | TRBV6-5 | - | TRBJ1-4
CASSPGQGLTDTQYF | TGTGCCAGCAGTCCGGGACAGGGACTCACAGATACGCAGTATTTT | TRBD1 | TRBV6-5 | - | TRBJ2-3
CASRKGQADNQPQHF | TGTGCCAGCAGAAAAGGACAGGCCGACAATCAGCCCCAGCATTTT | TRBD1 | TRBV6-6 | once | TRBJ1-5
CASSVTSGGAYNEQFF | TGTGCCAGCAGCGTCACTAGCGGGGGGGCCTACAATGAGCAGTTCTTC | TRBD2 | TRBV2 | - | TRBJ2-1
CASRREQGTYEQYF | TGTGCCAGCAGAAGGGAACAGGGAACCTACGAGCAGTACTTC | - | TRBV2 | - | TRBJ2-7
CASSYRAGPYEQYF | TGTGCCAGCAGTTACCGAGCAGGGCCCTACGAGCAGTACTTC | - | TRBV6-6 | - | TRBJ2-7
CSVGQGNNEKLFF | TGCAGCGTCGGACAGGGTAATAATGAAAAACTGTTTTTT | TRBD1 | TRBV29-1 | - | TRBJ1-4
CASSQDVRGATNSPLHF | TGCGCCAGCAGCCAAGATGTAAGGGGCGCCACTAATTCACCCCTCCACTTT | - | TRBV4-3 | - | TRBJ1-6